What follows are 25 T cell receptor beta chains derived from one specimen sequenced in a study of cytomegalovirus exposure and HLA in healthy donors. In the PCR, 60 Vbeta and 13 Jbeta primers were used. The data were produced by immunoSEQ multiplex PCR, yet TCRdb's version contains in-frame clones alone and is incomplete. The table shows some 150,000 clones, with more than 70% occurring only once. The sample was PBMCs. The receptors come from a man aged 45-65 years in good health and CMV-seronegative.

The chain uses TRBV11-2 and TRBJ1-3; D remains ambiguous. Germline CDR1 and CDR2: SGHAT and FQNNGV. V lost 4 bases, J lost 8 bases, and 12 bases lay in between. The CDR3 runs 13 residues. The CDR3: CASSYSTEYTIYF. CDR3 sequence (DNA): TGTGCCAGCAGCTATTCGACGGAGTACACCATATATTTT.

The genes are TRBV16 and TRBJ2-5, with no clear D. The CDR3 totals 12 residues. Per the germline V gene, CDR1 is KGHSY and CDR2 is FQNENV. Trimming removed 3 bases from V and 3 bases from J, with 5 bases in between. The CDR3 loop reads CASSQTKETQYF. CDR3 DNA: TGTGCCAGCAGCCAGACAAAAGAGACCCAGTACTTC.

This chain connects TRBV28 to TRBJ1-4; D uncertain. The CDR3 runs 15 residues. Germline loops: CDR1 MDHEN, CDR2 SYDVKM. The V end lost 5 bases, the J end lost 0 bases, and 10 bases lay between the germline ends. The CDR3 region is CASSMPGPTNEKLFF. The CDR3 DNA is TGTGCCAGCAGTATGCCGGGTCCAACTAATGAAAAACTGTTTTTT.

The chain combines TRBV27 with TRBJ1-1, with 7 bases fitting TRBD1. This CDR3 comprises 17 residues. Germline V gene sequence: CDR1 MNHEY, CDR2 SMNVEV (reference sequence). J was trimmed by 2 bases and V by 6 bases; bases with no gene match: 15. This CDR3 reads CASRQRGTGQANTEAFF. The CDR3 DNA follows: TGTGCCAGCAGGCAAAGGGGTACTGGACAGGCCAACACTGAAGCTTTCTTT.

This chain joins TRBV5-1 and TRBJ2-1; 12 positions agree with TRBD2. The CDR3 extends over 17 amino acids. The V gene end was trimmed by 2 bases and the J gene end by 0 bases; junction bases not matched to a gene: 3. CDR1 is SGHRS and CDR2 is YFSETQ in the germline V gene. The CDR3 DNA reads TGCGCCAGCAGCTTCGGGACTAGCGGGTTCTCCTACAATGAGCAGTTCTTC. Translation gives CASSFGTSGFSYNEQFF.

This rearrangement joins TRBV19 to TRBJ1-5; 9 bases line up with TRBD1. V lost 4 bases and J lost 0; bases outside the gene matches: 13. CDR1 and CDR2 from the germline V gene are LNHDA and SQIVND (reference sequence). The CDR3 spans 19 residues. CDR3 in amino acids: CASSKFTGGAGDSNQPQHF. The CDR3 DNA reads TGTGCCAGTAGTAAATTTACAGGGGGCGCGGGGGATAGCAATCAGCCCCAGCATTTT.

The V gene is TRBV5-5, the J gene TRBJ2-7; TRBD1 might be the D (6 bases). V gave up 4 bases and J gave up 4 bases, with 15 bases separating them. The CDR3 spans 14 residues. The germline V gene has CDR1 SGHKS and CDR2 YYEKEE (reference sequence). The CDR3 reads CASSLPGVRYEQYF. CDR3 coding DNA: TGTGCCAGCAGCCTCCCAGGGGTAAGGTACGAGCAGTACTTC.

V gene TRBV7-2 combines with J gene TRBJ1-4, with 8 bases fitting TRBD1. CDR1 SGHTA and CDR2 FQGNSA come from the germline V gene. This CDR3 contains 18 residues. Losses at the gene ends were 4 bases for V and 3 bases for J; bases not matched to a gene: 13. The CDR3 DNA reads as TGTGCCAGCAGCTCAAGACAGGGGAACCCACGGGCTAATGAAAAACTGTTTTTT. Translation gives CASSSRQGNPRANEKLFF. Using reference TRBV7-2 and TRBJ1-4 for the parts outside the CDR3, the full variable domain is GAGVSQSPSNKVTEKGKDVELRCDPISGHTALYWYRQSLGQGLEFLIYFQGNSAPDKSGLPSDRFSAERTGGSVSTLTIQRTQQEDSAVYLCASSSRQGNPRANEKLFFGSGTQLSVL.

The chain joins TRBV9 to TRBJ1-4, with TRBD1 matching 8 bases. J gave up 0 bases and V 4 bases, and 5 bases lay outside the gene matches. The germline V gene encodes CDR1 SGDLS and CDR2 YYNGEE. The CDR3 extends over 16 amino acids. The CDR3 region is CASSLKDRATNEKLFF. CDR3 coding DNA: TGTGCCAGCAGCTTAAAGGACAGGGCAACTAATGAAAAACTGTTTTTT. The full variable domain, rest sourced from reference TRBV9 and TRBJ1-4, is DSGVTQTPKHLITATGQRVTLRCSPRSGDLSVYWYQQSLDQGLQFLIQYYNGEERAKGNILERFSAQQFPDLHSELNLSSLELGDSALYFCASSLKDRATNEKLFFGSGTQLSVL.

With regard to this clone: One junction end does not reproduce the germline sequence, and a read error may be involved. The chain uses TRBV30 and TRBJ2-4, with D possibly TRBD2 on 7 matching bases. The CDR3 has 12 residues. From germline, CDR1 is GTSNPN and CDR2 SVGIG (reference sequence). This chain's CDR3 is CAWSVSGDYPRF. For the CDR3, the DNA is TGTGCCTGGAGTGTATCAGGGGACTATCCCCGATTC.

As DNA, the CDR3 is TGTGCCAGTAGTACGGACACGAAGAACAGGGGCTACACCTTC. Protein sequence: CASSTDTKNRGYTF. The chain couples TRBV19 to TRBJ1-2; a weak D match, TRBD1 (5 bases). Germline CDR1 reads LNHDA; CDR2 reads SQIVND (reference sequence). V was trimmed by 4 bases and J by 8 bases, leaving 17 bases between them. CDR3 length: 14 residues.

This clone was detected only once. The CDR3 bases are TGTGCCAGTAGTATAGGCCCGGGACAGGGTTGGAGCACTGAAGCTTTCTTT. Amino acid sequence: CASSIGPGQGWSTEAFF. J is TRBJ1-1 and V is TRBV19; 9 positions match TRBD1. This CDR3 contains 17 residues. J was trimmed by 4 bases and V by 1 base; bases with no gene match: 10. Looked up from germline, CDR1 is LNHDA and CDR2 is SQIVND (reference sequence).

This chain joins TRBV4-2 and TRBJ1-1, with D perhaps matching TRBD1 (6 bases). The CDR3 has 17 residues. In germline, CDR1 is LGHNA, CDR2 YNFKEQ. With 0 bases removed from V and 2 bases from J, the gap between germline ends came to 16 bases. The CDR3 loop is CASSQEPLGQSNTEAFF. The CDR3 DNA reads TGTGCCAGCAGCCAAGAACCGCTCGGACAGAGCAACACTGAAGCTTTCTTT.

This chain links TRBV5-1 with TRBJ1-3, with D uncertain. Trimming pared 3 bases from V and 7 bases from J, leaving 17 bases between. The CDR3 runs 15 residues. Per germline, CDR1 SGHRS and CDR2 YFSETQ. CDR3 sequence (DNA): TGCGCCAGCAGCTCCGGAGGGTTCACGGACAACACCATATATTTT. This encodes CASSSGGFTDNTIYF.

The rearrangement joins TRBV9 to TRBJ1-1; D possibly corresponds to TRBD1 (5 bases). Germline V gene data show CDR1 as SGDLS and CDR2 as YYNGEE. V lost 2 bases and J 0 bases, leaving 8 bases between the germline ends. The length of the CDR3 is 14 residues. CDR3 sequence (DNA): TGTGCCAGCAGCGTGGACATCCTGAACACTGAAGCTTTCTTT. Amino acids: CASSVDILNTEAFF.

The rearrangement uses TRBV5-4 and TRBJ2-1, with 15 bases that match TRBD2. The V gene end was trimmed by 5 bases and the J gene end by 9 bases; junction bases not matched to a gene: 9. The CDR3 consists of 16 residues. CDR1 and CDR2 (germline): SGHNT, YYREEE (reference sequence). As DNA, the CDR3 is TGTGCCAGCAGTTCCTCCGGGACTAGCGGGAGGATTGAGCAGTTCTTC. This gives the protein CASSSSGTSGRIEQFF.

The CDR3 nucleotides read TGTGCCATCAGTCCGGGACTTTATGGCTACACCTTC. Residues: CAISPGLYGYTF. The chain employs TRBV10-3 and TRBJ1-2; D is possibly TRBD1 (5 bases). Germline lookup yields CDR1 ENHRY and CDR2 SYGVKD. The CDR3 is 12 amino acids. Trimming left V 5 bases short and J 5 bases short, with 9 bases between.

The chain employs TRBV5-4 and TRBJ2-2; TRBD1 matches at 7 bases. The V gene end was trimmed by 0 bases and the J gene end by 2 bases; junction bases not matched to a gene: 7. This CDR3 comprises 17 residues. Germline V lookup: CDR1 SGHNT, CDR2 YYREEE (reference sequence). The CDR3 DNA sequence: TGTGCCAGCAGCTTGGGGGGGACAGTTCCTAACACCGGGGAGCTGTTTTTT. It yields the protein CASSLGGTVPNTGELFF. Full variable domain (missing parts from reference TRBV5-4 and TRBJ2-2): ETGVTQSPTHLIKTRGQQVTLRCSSQSGHNTVSWYQQALGQGPQFIFQYYREEENGRGNFPPRFSGLQFPNYSSELNVNALELDDSALYLCASSLGGTVPNTGELFFGEGSRLTVL.

CDR3: CASSFPDSRTLNTEAFF. The CDR3, as DNA: TGTGCCAGCAGCTTTCCAGACTCGAGAACACTGAACACTGAAGCTTTCTTT. This chain joins TRBV11-2 and TRBJ1-1; D not certain. The CDR3 consists of 17 residues. The V end was cut by 3 bases, the J end by 0 bases, with 17 bases between. In germline, CDR1 is SGHAT, CDR2 FQNNGV. Full variable domain (outside the CDR3, taken from reference TRBV11-2 and TRBJ1-1): EAGVAQSPRYKIIEKRQSVAFWCNPISGHATLYWYQQILGQGPKLLIQFQNNGVVDDSQLPKDRFSAERLKGVDSTLKIQPAKLEDSAVYLCASSFPDSRTLNTEAFFGQGTRLTVV.

The rearrangement uses TRBV28 and TRBJ2-1; 9 bases map to TRBD2. This CDR3 region has 11 residues. Germline loops: CDR1 MDHEN, CDR2 SYDVKM. CDR3 residues: CGSGGYNEQFF. The DNA of the CDR3 is TGTGGTAGCGGGGGCTACAATGAGCAGTTCTTC.

The chain combines TRBV5-1 with TRBJ2-3; TRBD2 agrees at 7 bases. The CDR3 length is 15 residues. The V gene's germline CDR1 is SGHRS and CDR2 YFSETQ. Trimming at V came to 2 bases and at J to 1 base, leaving 4 bases not matched to a gene. For the CDR3, the DNA is TGCGCCAGCAGCTTCACTAGCGCTGGCACAGATACGCAGTATTTT. This codes for CASSFTSAGTDTQYF.

On this clone itself: The junction shows a germline mismatch at one end, possibly a read error. This chain links TRBV14 with TRBJ1-2; D unclear. CDR3 length equals 13 residues. CDR1 and CDR2 (germline): SGHDN, FVKESK. This CDR3 reads CANSQVLNYGYTF. CDR3 nucleotides: TGTGCCAACAGCCAAGTACTGAACTATGGCTACACCTTC. The complete variable domain, with remaining parts taken from reference TRBV14 and TRBJ1-2, reads EAGVTQFPSHSVIEKGQTVTLRCDPISGHDNLYWYRRVMGKEIKFLLHFVKESKQDESGMPNNRFLAERTGGTYSTLKVQPAELEDSGVYFCANSQVLNYGYTFGSGTRLTVV.

This clone has only one observation. The rearrangement joins TRBV30 to TRBJ1-1, with TRBD1 matching 7 bases. The CDR3 is 14 residues long. Germline assignment: CDR1 GTSNPN and CDR2 SVGIG (reference sequence). Trimming took 2 bases from V and 10 from J; bases not matched to a gene: 13. The CDR3 loop reads CAWSNLGQLGRAFF. In DNA, the CDR3 is TGTGCCTGGAGTAACCTGGGACAGCTAGGCAGAGCTTTCTTT. Based on the CDR3 plus reference TRBV30 and TRBJ1-1, the full variable domain is SQTIHQWPATLVQPVGSPLSLECTVEGTSNPNLYWYRQAAGRGLQLLFYSVGIGQISSEVPQNLSASRPQDRQFILSSKKLLLSDSGFYLCAWSNLGQLGRAFFGQGTRLTVV.

The V call is TRBV5-1, the J call TRBJ2-2; 12 nucleotides align to TRBD1. Germline V CDR1 and CDR2: SGHRS, YFSETQ. This CDR3 region has 17 residues. V was clipped by 4 bases and J by 0 bases; unmatched bases: 4. The CDR3 nucleotides read TGCGCCAGCAGCGCGGGACAGGGGGCTTCGAACACCGGGGAGCTGTTTTTT. It translates to CASSAGQGASNTGELFF.

The chain couples TRBV28 to TRBJ1-6, with TRBD1 as a possible D gene (5 bases). V shed 5 bases and J shed 8 bases, with 7 bases lying between them. From germline, CDR1 is MDHEN and CDR2 SYDVKM. This CDR3 is built from 12 residues. In DNA form, the CDR3 reads TGTGCCAGCAGTATACAGGATTCACCCCTCCACTTT. Protein sequence: CASSIQDSPLHF.